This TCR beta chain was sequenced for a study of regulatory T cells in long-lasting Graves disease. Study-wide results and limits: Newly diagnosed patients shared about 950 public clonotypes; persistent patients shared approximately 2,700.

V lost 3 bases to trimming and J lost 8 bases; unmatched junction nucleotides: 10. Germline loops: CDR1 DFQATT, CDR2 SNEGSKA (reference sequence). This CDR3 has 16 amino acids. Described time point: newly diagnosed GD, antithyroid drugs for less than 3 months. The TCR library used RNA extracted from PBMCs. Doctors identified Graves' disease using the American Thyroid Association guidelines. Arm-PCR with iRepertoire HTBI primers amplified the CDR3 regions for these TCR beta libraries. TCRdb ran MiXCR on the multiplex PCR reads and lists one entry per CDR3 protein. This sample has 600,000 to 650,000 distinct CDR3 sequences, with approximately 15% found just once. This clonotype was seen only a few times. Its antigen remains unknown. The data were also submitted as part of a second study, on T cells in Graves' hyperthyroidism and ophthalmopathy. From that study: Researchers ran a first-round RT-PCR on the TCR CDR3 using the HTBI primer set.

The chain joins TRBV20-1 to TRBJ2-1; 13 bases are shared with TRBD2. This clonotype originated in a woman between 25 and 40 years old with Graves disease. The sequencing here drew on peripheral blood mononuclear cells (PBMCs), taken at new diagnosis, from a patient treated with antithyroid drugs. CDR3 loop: CSARGGLAGVFYEQFF. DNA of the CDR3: TGCAGTGCTAGGGGAGGACTAGCGGGAGTTTTCTATGAGCAGTTCTTC.